This T cell receptor beta chain was captured in a study of T-cell memory formation after mild COVID-19. Across the whole study: Across donors, TCR clusters were largely donor specific.

General study findings and limits: Memory cells collected pre-infection included some clones that later responded, suggesting cross-reactive memory joined. Clones that shrank (day 15 to 85) were balanced CD4/CD8, whereas later expanders leaned CD4+.

In the case of this clonotype: Its antigen is undetermined.

It was 5'RACE with constant-segment primers that produced the TCR alpha and TCR beta cDNA libraries, which carried sample barcodes and UMIs. Using its own MiXCR run on the 5' RACE reads, TCRdb lists one record per CDR3 protein. The table lists approximately 300,000 distinct CDR3 sequences, 7% to 10% of them singletons. This CDR3 contains 13 residues. Looked up from germline, CDR1 is GTSNPN and CDR2 is SVGIG (reference sequence). With 8 bases removed from V and 8 bases from J, the gap between germline ends came to 18 bases. The rearrangement joins TRBV30 to TRBJ1-4; a possible D gene is TRBD1 (5 bases). The clonotype was recovered from a man aged 18 to 29 who had mild COVID-19 (a few samples of this study predate the infection). Cell type and time point are not known. Sequencing was performed on PBMCs or a T cell subset sorted from them (not recorded which). CDR3 protein: CAGIDGGREKLFF. The CDR3 nucleotides are TGTGCCGGGATAGACGGGGGAAGGGAAAAACTGTTTTTT. Together with reference TRBV30 and TRBJ1-4, the CDR3 gives the full variable domain: SQTIHQWPATLVQPVGSPLSLECTVEGTSNPNLYWYRQAAGRGLQLLFYSVGIGQISSEVPQNLSASRPQDRQFILSSKKLLLSDSGFYLCAGIDGGREKLFFGSGTQLSVL.